The rows below give T cell receptor beta chains drawn from one sample of a study of T and B cells in COVID-19 patients. TCRdb itself ran the multiplex PCR reads through MiXCR, one entry per CDR3 protein. Of about 2,300 distinct CDR3 sequences in the sample, 25% to 30% were seen once. The specimen was blood. The receptors come from a human donor with active COVID-19. Both conserved end residues are part of each CDR3. D genes are given only for firm matches. Rows give clone size only sometimes, using once, few, many, or a class for an expanded clone.

- TRBJ2-5 TRBV19 - TGTGCCTCGGGGGCAGAGACCCAGTACTTC CASGAETQYF
- TRBJ2-1 TRBV13 TRBD2 TGCGCCAGCAGCCAAGAAGGGAGGGTTGAGCAGTTCTTC CASSQEGRVEQFF
medium-sized TRBJ1-1 TRBV27 - TGTGCCAGCAGTTTAGGCCCCGGATCTGAAGCTTTCTTT CASSLGPGSEAFF
few TRBJ2-5 TRBV27 - TGTGCCAGCACAGAGACCGTAATGGGGACCCAGTACTTC CASTETVMGTQYF
medium-sized TRBJ1-3 TRBV19 - TGTGCCAGCCGGCCAGTTTTCTCTGGAAACACCATATATTTT CASRPVFSGNTIYF
- TRBJ1-2 TRBV20-1 TRBD1 TGCAGTGCTAGAGCTCGACAGGGGGACTATGGCTACACCTTC CSARARQGDYGYTF
medium-sized TRBJ2-7 TRBV10-3 - TGTGCCATCACCGAGACACTTGGCCACGAGCAGTACTTC CAITETLGHEQYF
- TRBJ1-2 TRBV27 - TGTGCCAGCAGTAGGAGCCGGGGCGGGGGCTACACCTTC CASSRSRGGGYTF
few TRBJ2-2 TRBV19 TRBD1 TGCGCCAGCAGCCAGACAGGGTTCACCGGGGAGCTGTTTTTT CASSQTGFTGELFF
- TRBJ2-7 TRBV5-1 TRBD2 TGCGCCAGCAGCTTAGGACTAGCGGGGGGCTACGAGCAGTACTTC CASSLGLAGGYEQYF
- TRBJ2-6 TRBV5-1 - TGCGCCAGCAGCTTGGTAGGTCCTGGGGCCAACGTCCTGACTTTC CASSLVGPGANVLTF
medium-sized TRBJ2-2 TRBV6-5 - TGTGCCACTCTAAAGGGGGGCTTCACCGGGGAGCTGTTTTTT CATLKGGFTGELFF
medium-sized TRBJ2-1 TRBV6-1 TRBD1 TGTGCCAGCAGTGAAAGAGGGGGCGGCACCTACAATGAGCAGTTCTTC CASSERGGGTYNEQFF
- TRBJ1-1 TRBV6-5 - TGTGCCAGCCTAGAACAGGGTTTGGCTTTCTTT CASLEQGLAFF
medium-sized TRBJ2-7 TRBV11-2 TRBD1 TGTGCCAGCAGCTTAGGAGGACAGGGTCGAGAACAGTACTTC CASSLGGQGREQYF
few TRBJ2-4 TRBV6-1 TRBD1 TGTGCCACCGACAGGGGCGCCTTGGGCGGCATTCAGTACTTC CATDRGALGGIQYF
- TRBJ2-3 TRBV4-1 - TGCGCCAGCAGCCAAGATGGAACCTCGGGGGATACGCAGTATTTT CASSQDGTSGDTQYF
medium-sized TRBJ2-5 TRBV27 - TGTGCCAGCAATGGACACCTCCAAGAGACCCAGTACTTC CASNGHLQETQYF
- TRBJ2-7 TRBV27 TRBD2 TGTGCCAGCAGTTTGGTAGCGGGATCCGAGCAGTACTTC CASSLVAGSEQYF
few TRBJ1-1 TRBV18 TRBD1 TGTGCCAGCTCACCTCGGTCAGGGACAGAGAACACTGAAGCTTTCTTT CASSPRSGTENTEAFF
few TRBJ2-7 TRBV6-2/TRBV6-3 TRBD1 TGTGCCAGCAGTTACCCTTGGGACAGGGTGGAAGAGCAGTACTTC CASSYPWDRVEEQYF
- TRBJ2-3 TRBV13 - TGTGCCAGCAGCTTAAAATCTAGCGCTTTAACAGATACGCAGTATTTT CASSLKSSALTDTQYF